This entry lists 30 T cell receptor beta chains sequenced from one sample in a study of Ad26.COV2.S vaccination and SARS-CoV-2 variants (dated by TCRdb to about 2021). The library was produced with the immunoSEQ multiplex PCR assay. The table comes from immuneACCESS by way of TCRdb, which keeps in-frame sequences with V and J called. Part of the clones is missing from these tables; in studies checked, under half for an unresolved V gene and the rest for unknown reasons. The sample includes roughly 450,000 clones, with around 90% observed a single time. The top ten constitute 12% of the sample. The treatment or condition label, read with the paper, signifies: some 20 received Ad26.COV2.S at low or high dose, single or two shots; roughly 5 received placebo; per-sample allocation not given. For vaccine and placebo recipients, the sequenced repertoires came from samples collected on day 63 after the first injection.

Here the sequenced sample was peripheral blood, taken in a trial of Ad26.COV2.S vaccine versus placebo. The receptors derive from a person aged 18-65 years who received the Ad26.COV2.S COVID-19 vaccine or a placebo.

The rearrangement uses TRBV5-1 and TRBJ1-6, with TRBD1 matching over 7 bases. Trimming removed 0 bases from V and 5 bases from J; junction bases left unmatched: 5. The CDR3 loop spans 16 amino acids. Germline V gene lookup returns CDR1 SGHRS and CDR2 YFSETQ. The CDR3 region has the DNA TGCGCCAGCAGCTTGGGACAGGGTCGGAATAATTCACCCCTCCACTTT. It codes for CASSLGQGRNNSPLHF. The full variable domain, its missing parts supplied by reference TRBV5-1 and TRBJ1-6, is KAGVTQTPRYLIKTRGQQVTLSCSPISGHRSVSWYQQTPGQGLQFLFEYFSETQRNKGNFPGRFSGRQFSNSRSEMNVSTLELGDSALYLCASSLGQGRNNSPLHFGNGTRLTVT.

The chain joins TRBV14 to TRBJ2-7; D may be TRBD2 (6 bases). Germline V gives CDR1 SGHDN, CDR2 FVKESK. CDR3 length equals 15 residues. Trimming removed 2 bases at V and 2 bases at J, with 13 bases between. The CDR3 coding sequence is TGTGCCAGCAGCCAATGGGAGGCCCTCCCCTACGAGCAGTACTTC. This translates into CASSQWEALPYEQYF.

DNA for the CDR3: TGTGCCAGCAATTTGGGAGGGCTCTCCCCAGATACGCAGTATTTT. Amino acids: CASNLGGLSPDTQYF. The rearrangement links TRBV27 to TRBJ2-3; 7 bases are shared with TRBD2. Germline-derived CDR1 and CDR2 are MNHEY and SMNVEV (reference sequence). The CDR3 is made up of 15 amino acids. The V gene end was trimmed by 7 bases and the J gene end by 4 bases; junction bases not matched to a gene: 11.

This chain connects TRBV7-9 to TRBJ2-5; tentative D call: TRBD2 (5 bases). The germline V gene encodes CDR1 SEHNR and CDR2 FQNEAQ (reference sequence). V was trimmed by 1 base and J by 9 bases, leaving 15 bases between them. The CDR3 extends over 14 amino acids. This chain's CDR3 is CASSLEAGLMAQYF. In DNA, the CDR3 is TGTGCCAGCAGCTTAGAGGCGGGTTTGATGGCCCAGTACTTC.

The rearrangement links TRBV30 to TRBJ2-3; no definite D call. Trimming stripped 0 bases from V and 8 bases from J, with 21 bases between. Germline CDR1 GTSNPN, CDR2 SVGIG (reference sequence). The length of the CDR3 is 16 residues. The chain's CDR3 is CAWSVPSIPLVATQYF. The CDR3 DNA reads as TGTGCCTGGAGTGTACCGTCGATTCCCCTCGTGGCTACGCAGTATTTT.

In its sample, this clone was seen once. At one of its ends the junction is not consistent with the germline gene, which may arise from a read error. This sequence joins TRBV11-2 and TRBJ2-7, with D possibly TRBD1 on 5 matching bases. The V gene's germline CDR1 is SGHAT and CDR2 FQNNGV. This CDR3 comprises 15 residues. The CDR3 reads CASSIDSYPGYEQYF. CDR3 DNA: TGTGCCAGCAGCATAGACAGTTACCCAGGCTACGAGCAGTACTTC.

This clone showed up just once. CDR3 protein: CASSLAAGLNTEAFF. The CDR3 DNA follows: TGTGCCAGCAGCTTAGCGGCCGGTCTGAACACTGAAGCTTTCTTT. The chain has TRBV11-2 and TRBJ1-1; D uncertain. Trimming took off 1 base at V and 0 bases at J, with 9 bases between the two ends. The CDR3 is 15 amino acids. CDR1 and CDR2 from the germline V gene are SGHAT and FQNNGV.

J is TRBJ1-2 and V is TRBV28; maybe TRBD1 (5 bases). Looked up from germline, CDR1 is MDHEN and CDR2 is SYDVKM. The CDR3 length is 15 residues. The V end lost 5 bases, the J end lost 2 bases, and 15 bases lay between the germline ends. The CDR3 loop is CASSTPGLTNYGYTF. The CDR3 bases are TGTGCCAGCAGTACCCCGGGACTGACAAACTATGGCTACACCTTC.

This clone has only a few counts. V gene TRBV13 combines with J gene TRBJ2-2; D gene unclear. This CDR3 has 14 amino acids. Trimming removed 0 bases at V and 0 bases at J, with 2 bases between. Per germline, CDR1 PRHDT and CDR2 FYEKMQ (reference sequence). In nucleotides, the CDR3 is TGTGCCAGCAGCTTAGGCACGAACACCGGGGAGCTGTTTTTT. Its protein product is CASSLGTNTGELFF.

The chain joins TRBV28 to TRBJ2-7, with D possibly matching TRBD1 (6 bases). Germline V CDR1 and CDR2: MDHEN, SYDVKM. The CDR3 spans 15 residues. The V gene lost 5 bases and the J gene lost 0 bases, with 14 bases spanning the gap. This CDR3 is CASSRDRLFSYEQYF. CDR3 DNA: TGTGCCAGCAGTCGAGACAGGTTATTCTCCTACGAGCAGTACTTC.

J is TRBJ2-1 and V is TRBV7-2, with TRBD2 as a possible D gene (6 bases). The CDR3 sequence is 13 residues long. Per the germline V gene, CDR1 is SGHTA and CDR2 is FQGNSA. With 4 bases removed from V and 4 bases from J, the gap between germline ends came to 8 bases. The CDR3 here is CASSYGTYNEQFF. The CDR3 DNA reads as TGTGCCAGCAGCTACGGGACTTACAATGAGCAGTTCTTC.

The chain combines TRBV18 with TRBJ1-2; possibly TRBD1 for D (5 bases). The V gene lost 6 bases and the J gene lost 7 bases, with 12 bases spanning the gap. The CDR3 contains 12 residues. CDR1 and CDR2 (germline): KGHSH, LQKENI. This CDR3 is CASSAVGVGYTF. CDR3 DNA: TGTGCCAGCTCCGCGGTAGGGGTTGGCTACACCTTC.

The CDR3 loop reads CASAGSTDTQYF. The CDR3 region has the DNA TGTGCCAGCGCGGGGAGCACAGATACGCAGTATTTT. The chain combines TRBV7-9 with TRBJ2-3; tentative D call: TRBD2 (6 bases). Deletions cut 8 bases from V and 0 bases from J, with 6 bases between. Germline V gives CDR1 SEHNR, CDR2 FQNEAQ (reference sequence). The CDR3 loop spans 12 amino acids.

The rearrangement joins TRBV7-2 to TRBJ1-5, with D hard to call. V shed 0 bases and J shed 1 base, with 7 bases lying between them. Germline V lookup: CDR1 SGHTA, CDR2 FQGNSA. The length of the CDR3 is 15 residues. As DNA, the CDR3 is TGTGCCAGCAGCTTAGCCGGGTTGAGCAATCAGCCCCAGCATTTT. It encodes CASSLAGLSNQPQHF.

This clone was seen just once. The V gene is TRBV11-2, the J gene TRBJ2-7; a possible D gene is TRBD2 (6 bases). The CDR3 totals 14 residues. CDR1 and CDR2 (germline): SGHAT, FQNNGV. V was cut by 1 base and J by 3 bases, with 10 bases left in between. CDR3 sequence: CASSLVAEYYEQYF. The CDR3, as DNA: TGTGCCAGCAGCTTAGTAGCGGAATACTACGAGCAGTACTTC.

The chain is built from TRBV25-1 and TRBJ1-3; D unclear. The CDR3 totals 13 residues. V was trimmed by 2 bases and J by 3 bases, leaving 5 bases between them. Germline CDR1 reads MGHDK; CDR2 reads SYGVNS. CDR3 bases: TGTGCCAGCAGTGAAAGTTTTGGAAACACCATATATTTT. Protein: CASSESFGNTIYF.

The genes are TRBV19 and TRBJ1-2; D is unresolved. Germline CDR1 LNHDA, CDR2 SQIVND (reference sequence). The CDR3 runs 13 residues. Between the trimmed V and J ends, which lost 5 bases and 5 bases, there was a span of 12 bases. CDR3 sequence (DNA): TGTGCCAGTAGTCTATTGGGGTTATATGGCTACACCTTC. This codes for CASSLLGLYGYTF.

This clone was observed once. This chain joins TRBV19 and TRBJ2-2, with a possible D match to TRBD2 (6 bases). Germline loops: CDR1 LNHDA, CDR2 SQIVND (reference sequence). This CDR3 comprises 14 residues. V dropped 1 base and J dropped 7 bases, with 10 bases sitting between them. The CDR3, as DNA: TGTGCCAGTAGTATAGTCGGGGGAAACGGGGAGCTGTTTTTT. Residues: CASSIVGGNGELFF.

The V and J genes are TRBV28 and TRBJ2-7; D unclear. Germline values: CDR1 MDHEN, CDR2 SYDVKM. V dropped 6 bases and J dropped 4 bases, with 10 bases sitting between them. The CDR3 is 12 amino acids. Here the CDR3 DNA reads TGTGCCAGCAGCATCCAGAGATACGAGCAGTACTTC. It translates to CASSIQRYEQYF.

V gene TRBV6-5 combines with J gene TRBJ2-7; D possibly corresponds to TRBD1 (6 bases). V lost 0 bases, J lost 5 bases, and 14 bases lay in between. The length of the CDR3 is 15 residues. CDR1 MNHEY and CDR2 SVGAGI come from the germline V gene. The CDR3 is CASSYSGQGWDEQYF. In nucleotides, the CDR3 is TGTGCCAGCAGTTACTCGGGGCAGGGGTGGGACGAGCAGTACTTC.

The J gene is TRBJ1-1, the V gene TRBV6-5; D gene unclear. Looked up from germline, CDR1 is MNHEY and CDR2 is SVGAGI. Trimming removed 0 bases from V and 0 bases from J, with 8 bases in between. The CDR3 runs to 15 residues. The CDR3 is CASSYSMSVNTEAFF. The CDR3 DNA sequence: TGTGCCAGCAGTTACTCGATGTCAGTGAACACTGAAGCTTTCTTT.

The CDR3 spells CSVEVPGANVLTF. In DNA form, the CDR3 reads TGCAGCGTTGAAGTACCTGGGGCCAACGTCCTGACTTTC. The V and J genes are TRBV29-1 and TRBJ2-6; D ambiguous. The CDR3 totals 13 residues. V lost 1 base and J lost 2, with 3 bases in between. Germline loops: CDR1 SQVTM, CDR2 ANQGSEA.

The chain couples TRBV27 to TRBJ2-1; 13 nucleotides agree with TRBD2. The ends lost 5 bases at V and 7 bases at J; junction bases unmatched: 11. This CDR3 has 17 residues. Germline CDR1 MNHEY, CDR2 SMNVEV (reference sequence). The CDR3 DNA reads as TGTGCCAGCAGTCTCACTAGCGGGAGGGCCCATTTGAATGAGCAGTTCTTC. It specifies CASSLTSGRAHLNEQFF.

The rearrangement links TRBV7-8 to TRBJ2-1, with 8 nucleotides matching TRBD2. V gave up 3 bases and J gave up 1 base; unmatched junction bases: 5. This CDR3 comprises 16 residues. Germline assignment: CDR1 SGHVS and CDR2 FQNEAQ. The CDR3 loop reads CASSFQREISYNEQFF. The CDR3 DNA sequence: TGTGCCAGCAGCTTCCAGCGGGAGATTTCCTACAATGAGCAGTTCTTC.

The chain is built from TRBV19 and TRBJ2-1; D is possibly TRBD2 (6 bases). The V end lost 3 bases, the J end lost 5 bases, and 14 bases lay between the germline ends. The CDR3 is made up of 15 amino acids. CDR1 and CDR2 (germline): LNHDA, SQIVND (reference sequence). Here the CDR3 DNA reads TGTGCCAGTAGTATCCTTGGAGGGCGAAACAATGAGCAGTTCTTC. It specifies CASSILGGRNNEQFF.

This chain uses TRBV3-1 (or the pseudogene TRBV3-2) with TRBJ2-1, with 10 bases fitting TRBD2. The junction had 3 bases not matched to a gene; V was cut back by 1 base and J by 6 bases. CDR3 length: 15 residues. Germline lookup yields CDR1 LGHDT and CDR2 YNNKEL (reference sequence). The CDR3 sequence is CASSQVPSGSNEQFF. CDR3 nucleotides: TGTGCCAGCAGCCAAGTTCCTAGCGGGAGCAATGAGCAGTTCTTC.

The CDR3 loop reads CASSVRGGENYGYTF. The CDR3 DNA sequence: TGTGCCAGCAGCGTCCGAGGGGGCGAGAACTATGGCTACACCTTC. This sequence joins TRBV9 and TRBJ1-2; 7 nucleotides line up with TRBD1. CDR1 SGDLS and CDR2 YYNGEE come from the germline V gene. The CDR3 extends over 15 amino acids. J gave up 2 bases and V 2 bases, and 6 bases lay outside the gene matches.

This rearrangement joins TRBV29-1 to TRBJ2-7, with D hard to call. V was shortened by 4 bases and J by 4 bases, with 11 bases between the two germline ends. Germline-derived CDR1 and CDR2 are SQVTM and ANQGSEA. This CDR3 is 12 amino acids long. CDR3 DNA sequence: TGCAGCGTTGTAAGTGGGAAATACGAGCAGTACTTC. Protein: CSVVSGKYEQYF.

The CDR3 protein is CASSLGSAGSSTSTDTQYF. The CDR3 DNA follows: TGTGCCAGCAGCTTGGGTTCTGCGGGGTCTTCAACTAGCACAGATACGCAGTATTTT. The chain combines TRBV5-6 with TRBJ2-3, with D possibly TRBD2 on 6 matching bases. CDR3 length equals 19 residues. The germline gives CDR1 SGHDT, CDR2 YYEEEE. Trimming cost V 0 bases and J 0 bases, with 20 bases left between them.

The chain joins TRBV3-1 (or the pseudogene TRBV3-2) to TRBJ2-7, with 10 bases identical to TRBD2. The CDR3 runs 16 residues. V lost 0 bases to trimming and J lost 4 bases; unmatched junction nucleotides: 6. Germline-derived CDR1 and CDR2 are LGHDT and YNNKEL (reference sequence). CDR3 region: CASSQEVLAGAYEQYF. CDR3 in DNA: TGTGCCAGCAGCCAAGAAGTCCTAGCGGGAGCATACGAGCAGTACTTC.